The present TCR beta chain was sequenced within a study of cytomegalovirus exposure and HLA in healthy donors. The overall study: About 85 million unique TCRs from HLA-typed donors were held in an early release of data. Overall study findings and caveats: It was likely that a cluster of highly shared sequence variants was a sequencing artifact.

PCR amplification relied on 60 Vbeta primers (plus 13 Jbeta primers). Clones were read by immunoSEQ multiplex PCR, and TCRdb kept only the in-frame ones, dropping some. The top ten clones hold roughly 3.2% of a sample with 110,000 or so clones, more than 65% of them seen once. In nominal health when sampled, donors likely had unrecorded immune exposures nonetheless. About this clone itself: Its antigen is undetermined.

The V and J ends lost 5 bases and 0 bases, in that order; junction bases with no gene match: 5. CDR3 length: 15 residues. CDR1 SGHDN and CDR2 FVKESK come from the germline V gene. This TCR was recovered from a man aged 25 to 40 in good health and CMV-seronegative. The sample comprised PBMCs. V and J are TRBV14 and TRBJ1-1, with 8 positions matching TRBD1. The CDR3 protein is CASSKGQGLNTEAFF. The CDR3 nucleotides are TGTGCCAGCAGCAAAGGACAGGGCCTGAACACTGAAGCTTTCTTT.